This T cell receptor beta chain was documented in a study of cytomegalovirus exposure and HLA in healthy donors. There are many counts of this clone. Its cognate antigen is unknown. Donors were drawn from the 120-subject validation cohort, separate from the roughly 670-subject first cohort. TCRdb's copy holds only in-frame clones and misses some; the assay was immunoSEQ multiplex PCR. The sample lists about 200,000 clones; around 80% were seen once. Points from the study as a whole: According to a later analysis, TCR clusters from the first cohort tended to co-occur in the 90 to 150 validation repertoires. A few chains tied to CMV proved CMV antigen-specific in vitro. Researchers counted roughly 150 TCR beta chains as cytomegalovirus-associated.

This CDR3 has 14 amino acids. The trim removed 3 bases at V and 2 bases at J, leaving 4 bases unmatched. Germline CDR1 SEHNR, CDR2 FQNEAQ (reference sequence). The sequenced sample was PBMCs. The receptor was isolated from a woman aged 25 to 39 in good health and CMV-seronegative. The chain employs TRBV7-9 and TRBJ2-7; TRBD1 agrees at 7 bases. CDR3 nucleotides: TGTGCCAGCAGCTTCGGACAGGTAGCCTACGAGCAGTACTTC. Its protein is CASSFGQVAYEQYF.